This T cell receptor beta chain derives from a study of post-analysis software for immune sequencing data. Study-wide results and caveats: In patients, TRBV5-6, TRBV5-1 and TRBV20-1 belonged to roughly five TRBV segments found more frequently than in controls.

CDR1 is DFQATT and CDR2 is SNEGSKA in the germline V gene (reference sequence). Between the trimmed V and J ends, which lost 5 bases and 5 bases, there was a span of 21 bases. CDR3 length equals 15 residues. Tagging with unique molecular identifiers was a feature of the TCR beta cDNA libraries. A single record per CDR3 protein comes from TCRdb applying MiXCR to the PCR reads. The sample lists about 570,000 distinct CDR3 sequences, 30% to 40% occurring once. The table lists this clonotype with a count of one. The antigen remains undetermined. Sequencing input: blood. V and J are TRBV20-1 and TRBJ1-1; no definite D call. This receptor was taken from a girl under 18 with multiple sclerosis. CDR3 region: CSAAPGRADRTEAFF. In nucleotides, the CDR3 is TGCAGTGCTGCCCCTGGGAGGGCAGATCGGACTGAAGCTTTCTTT.